There are many counts of the clone carrying this T cell receptor beta chain. The antigen is not known. These data come from a study of T-cell reconstitution after alpha-beta-depleted transplantation in children. The germline V and J ends were trimmed by 5 bases and 2 bases, with 13 bases remaining between them. CDR1 is SGDLS, CDR2 YYNGEE, per germline. This CDR3 has 14 amino acids. Unique molecular identifiers featured in how the TCRbeta library was prepared. Each CDR3 protein gets one entry after TCRdb re-called the PCR reads with MiXCR. The repertoire holds 300,000 to 350,000 distinct CDR3 sequences, about 17% seen once, with around 43% in the top ten. The study's findings and limits: Some patients' high day-60 TCRbeta diversity was traced to surviving recipient T cells and thymic progenitors. Fresh T-cell production supplied most of the T-cell counts and diversity seen one year after transplant. Several hundred rapidly expanded clones from non-depleted graft cells reportedly supplied alpha-beta T cells about two months post-transplant.

The specimen comprised PBMCs, mostly from graft donor cells, sampled 360 days after TCRalphabeta/CD19-depleted stem cell transplant. This chain joins TRBV9 and TRBJ2-5; no reliable D call. The sequence was collected from a male patient aged 2 to 9 who had a stem cell transplant for acute lymphoblastic leukemia, so the T cells may come from the graft donor. CDR3 DNA: TGTGCCAGCAGTGTCCCGGACGGGCAAGAGACCCAGTACTTC. This sequence encodes CASSVPDGQETQYF. Using reference TRBV9 and TRBJ2-5 for the parts outside the CDR3, the full variable domain is DSGVTQTPKHLITATGQRVTLRCSPRSGDLSVYWYQQSLDQGLQFLIQYYNGEERAKGNILERFSAQQFPDLHSELNLSSLELGDSALYFCASSVPDGQETQYFGPGTRLLVL.